The 11 T cell receptor beta chains in this list originate from one sample, sequenced in a study of monozygotic twins with inflammatory bowel disease. For each CDR3 protein, TCRdb gives one entry from its re-call of the 5' RACE reads, without DNA. The sample table sets out approximately 330,000 distinct CDR3 sequences. Sequencing was performed on blood. The receptors here all came from a human donor with ulcerative colitis or Crohn's disease, or a healthy co-twin of an affected twin (not recorded which).

The chain carries TRBV9 and TRBJ2-5. Germline V gene lookup returns CDR1 SGDLS and CDR2 YYNGEE. The CDR3 has 14 amino acids. CDR3 region: CASSVATGQETQYF.

This chain connects TRBV29-1 to TRBJ2-7; TCRdb picks TRBD1, but there is no DNA to check that call. The germline V gene has CDR1 SQVTM and CDR2 ANQGSEA. This CDR3 region has 14 residues. The CDR3 reads CSVLSGTGAYEQYF.

The V call is TRBV5-1, the J call TRBJ2-1; absent DNA, TCRdb's TRBD2 call cannot be checked. The CDR3 contains 17 residues. Germline V gene sequence: CDR1 SGHRS, CDR2 YFSETQ. This CDR3 is CASSLTQFSGAYNEQFF.

The chain joins TRBV5-4 to TRBJ2-1; TCRdb selects TRBD2, and the lack of DNA leaves this call unchecked. Per the germline V gene, CDR1 is SGHNT and CDR2 is YYREEE (reference sequence). The CDR3 is 15 residues long. CDR3 sequence: CASSLELARFNEQFF.

The chain is built from TRBV7-2 and TRBJ2-7; TCRdb indicates TRBD1, and absent DNA this call remains unverified. The V gene's germline CDR1 is SGHTA and CDR2 FQGNSA. This CDR3 is built from 16 residues. CDR3 in amino acids: CASSHNPGTEIYEQYF.

The rearrangement uses TRBV5-6 and TRBJ2-2; no DNA is available, so the TRBD1 call from TCRdb remains unchecked. There are 16 residues in the CDR3. Germline V lookup: CDR1 SGHDT, CDR2 YYEEEE. CDR3: CASSHLGQGNTGELFF.

The CDR3 is CASSKISTNGYGYTF. The V gene is TRBV11-2, the J gene TRBJ1-2. Germline CDR1 SGHAT, CDR2 FQNNGV. This CDR3 is built from 15 residues.

The V and J genes are TRBV29-1 and TRBJ1-2; TCRdb's D call of TRBD1 is untestable without DNA. Germline V gene sequence: CDR1 SQVTM, CDR2 ANQGSEA. The CDR3 contains 14 residues. CDR3 sequence reads: CSVEGPGRRYGYTF. Looking up the rest from reference TRBV29-1 and TRBJ1-2 gives the full variable domain: SAVISQKPSRDICQRGTSLTIQCQVDSQVTMMFWYRQQPGQSLTLIATANQGSEATYESGFVIDKFPISRPNLTFSTLTVSNMSPEDSSIYLCSVEGPGRRYGYTFGSGTRLTVV.

This chain uses TRBV3-1 with TRBJ1-5; TCRdb picks TRBD1, but there is no DNA to check that call. From germline, CDR1 is LGHDT and CDR2 YNNKEL (reference sequence). The CDR3 runs 15 residues. The CDR3 is CASSPGTGNNQPQHF.

The chain carries TRBV20-1 and TRBJ2-1; absent DNA, TCRdb's TRBD2 call cannot be checked. Germline values: CDR1 DFQATT, CDR2 SNEGSKA (reference sequence). The CDR3 spans 15 residues. The CDR3 region is CSAASTSGTYNEQFF.

The rearrangement uses TRBV4-3 and TRBJ2-4; TCRdb calls TRBD1, which cannot be checked without DNA. The CDR3 extends over 15 amino acids. The germline V gene has CDR1 LGHNA and CDR2 YSLEER. CDR3 sequence reads: CASSQEGAGSGIQYF.